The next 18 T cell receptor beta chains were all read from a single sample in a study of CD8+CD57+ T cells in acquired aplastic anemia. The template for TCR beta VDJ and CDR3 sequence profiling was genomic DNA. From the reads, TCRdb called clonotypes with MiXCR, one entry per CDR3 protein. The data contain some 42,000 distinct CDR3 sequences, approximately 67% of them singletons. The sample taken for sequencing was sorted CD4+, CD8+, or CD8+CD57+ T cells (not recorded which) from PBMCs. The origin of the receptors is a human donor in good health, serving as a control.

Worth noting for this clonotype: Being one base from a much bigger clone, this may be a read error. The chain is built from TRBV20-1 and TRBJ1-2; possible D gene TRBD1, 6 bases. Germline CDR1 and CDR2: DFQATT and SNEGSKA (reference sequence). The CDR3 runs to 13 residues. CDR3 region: CSATPDSNYGSTF. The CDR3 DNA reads TGCAGTGCTACCCCGGACAGTAACTATGGCTCCACCTTC.

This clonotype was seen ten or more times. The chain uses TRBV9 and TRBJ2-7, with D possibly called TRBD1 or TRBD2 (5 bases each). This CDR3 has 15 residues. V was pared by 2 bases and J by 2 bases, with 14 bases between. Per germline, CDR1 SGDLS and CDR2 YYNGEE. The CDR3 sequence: CASSVGTSSTYEQYF. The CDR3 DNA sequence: TGTGCCAGCAGCGTGGGGACCTCCTCTACCTACGAGCAGTACTTC.

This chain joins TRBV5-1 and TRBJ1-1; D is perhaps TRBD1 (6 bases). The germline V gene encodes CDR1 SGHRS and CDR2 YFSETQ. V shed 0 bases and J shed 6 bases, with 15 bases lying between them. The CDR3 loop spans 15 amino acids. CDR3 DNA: TGCGCCAGCAGCTTGGCGGCAGGGGAGTTTGCTGAAGCTTTCTTT. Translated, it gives CASSLAAGEFAEAFF.

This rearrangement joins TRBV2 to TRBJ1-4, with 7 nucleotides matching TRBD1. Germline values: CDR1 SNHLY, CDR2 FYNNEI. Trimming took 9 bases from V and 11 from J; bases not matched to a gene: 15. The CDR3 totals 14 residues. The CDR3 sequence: CASYPGQPEGKLFF. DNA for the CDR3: TGTGCCAGTTATCCGGGACAGCCAGAGGGGAAACTGTTTTTT.

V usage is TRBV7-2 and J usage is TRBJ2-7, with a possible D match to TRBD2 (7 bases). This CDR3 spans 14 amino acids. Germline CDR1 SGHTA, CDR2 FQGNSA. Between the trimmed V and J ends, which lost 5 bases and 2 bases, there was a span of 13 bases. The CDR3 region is CASSQRGGPYEQYF. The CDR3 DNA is TGTGCCAGCAGCCAAAGGGGGGGACCCTACGAGCAGTACTTC.

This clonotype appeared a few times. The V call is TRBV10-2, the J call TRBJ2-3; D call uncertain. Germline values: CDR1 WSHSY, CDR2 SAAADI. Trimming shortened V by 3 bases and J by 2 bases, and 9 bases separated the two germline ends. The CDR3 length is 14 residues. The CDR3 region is CASSDSLYTDTQYF. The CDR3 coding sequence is TGCGCCAGCAGTGACTCGCTTTACACAGATACGCAGTATTTT.

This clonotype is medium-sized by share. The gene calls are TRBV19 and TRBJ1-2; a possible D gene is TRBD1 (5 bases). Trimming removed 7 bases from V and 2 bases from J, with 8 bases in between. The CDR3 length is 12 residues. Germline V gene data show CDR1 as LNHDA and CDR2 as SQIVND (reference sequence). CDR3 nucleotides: TGTGCCAGTATGGCAGGGAACTATGGCTACACCTTC. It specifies CASMAGNYGYTF.

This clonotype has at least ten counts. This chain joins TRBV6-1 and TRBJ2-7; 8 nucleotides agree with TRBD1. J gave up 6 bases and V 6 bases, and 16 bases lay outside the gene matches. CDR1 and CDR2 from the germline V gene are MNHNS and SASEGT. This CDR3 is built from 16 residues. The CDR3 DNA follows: TGTGCCAGCAGGACACCGGGACAGGCGAACCTGGCCGAGCAGTACGTC. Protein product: CASRTPGQANLAEQYV.

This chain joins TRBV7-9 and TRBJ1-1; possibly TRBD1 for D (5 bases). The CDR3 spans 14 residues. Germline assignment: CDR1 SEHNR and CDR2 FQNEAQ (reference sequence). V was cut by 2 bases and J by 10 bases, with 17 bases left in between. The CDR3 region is CASSLSTRIRGAFF. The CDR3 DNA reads TGTGCCAGCAGCTTATCCACTAGGATTAGGGGAGCTTTCTTT.

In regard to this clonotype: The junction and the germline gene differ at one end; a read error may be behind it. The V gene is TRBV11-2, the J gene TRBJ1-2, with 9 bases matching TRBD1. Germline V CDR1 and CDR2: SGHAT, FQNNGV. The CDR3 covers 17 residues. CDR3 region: CASSSPGQGGTNHGYTF. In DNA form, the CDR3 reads TGTGCCAGCAGCTCTCCGGGACAGGGTGGGACTAACCATGGCTACACCTTC.

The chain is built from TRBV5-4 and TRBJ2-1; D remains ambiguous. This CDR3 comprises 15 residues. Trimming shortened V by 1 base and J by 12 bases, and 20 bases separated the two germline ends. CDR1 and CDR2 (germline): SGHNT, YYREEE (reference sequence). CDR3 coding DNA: TGTGCCAGCAGCTTGACCAAGCCGCCCTCCCAACCGCAGTTCTTC. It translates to CASSLTKPPSQPQFF.

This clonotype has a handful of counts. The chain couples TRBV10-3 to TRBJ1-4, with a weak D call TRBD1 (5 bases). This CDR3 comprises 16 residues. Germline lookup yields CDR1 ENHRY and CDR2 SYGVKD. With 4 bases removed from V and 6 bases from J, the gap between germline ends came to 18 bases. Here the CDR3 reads CAISAQARGGDEKLFF. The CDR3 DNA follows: TGTGCCATCAGTGCCCAGGCCCGGGGCGGGGATGAAAAACTGTTTTTT.

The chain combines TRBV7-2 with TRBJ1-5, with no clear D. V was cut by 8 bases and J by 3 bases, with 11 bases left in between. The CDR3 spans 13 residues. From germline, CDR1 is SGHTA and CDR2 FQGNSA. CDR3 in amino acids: CASVGTYNQPQHF. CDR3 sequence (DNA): TGTGCCAGCGTTGGAACCTACAATCAGCCCCAGCATTTT.

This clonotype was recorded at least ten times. In nucleotides, the CDR3 is TGTGCCAGCTCACCGGGGACTAGCGGTTCTGAAAGCTCCTACGAGCAGTACTTC. This sequence encodes CASSPGTSGSESSYEQYF. This chain joins TRBV6-1 and TRBJ2-7; TRBD2 matches 11 bases. CDR3 length: 18 amino acids. Germline loops: CDR1 MNHNS, CDR2 SASEGT. Trimming took 8 bases from V and 0 from J; bases not matched to a gene: 15.

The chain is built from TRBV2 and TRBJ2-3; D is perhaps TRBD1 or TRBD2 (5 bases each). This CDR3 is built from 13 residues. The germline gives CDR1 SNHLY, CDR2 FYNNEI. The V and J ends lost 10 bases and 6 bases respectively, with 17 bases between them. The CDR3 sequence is CATRLGTIDTQYF. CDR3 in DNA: TGTGCCACCAGACTTGGGACCATCGATACGCAGTATTTT.

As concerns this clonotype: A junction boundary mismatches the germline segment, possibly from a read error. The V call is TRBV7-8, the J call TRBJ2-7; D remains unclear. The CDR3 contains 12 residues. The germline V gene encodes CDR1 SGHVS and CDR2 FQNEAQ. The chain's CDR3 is CANSYRPYEQYF. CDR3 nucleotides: TGTGCCAACAGCTACCGCCCCTACGAGCAGTACTTC.

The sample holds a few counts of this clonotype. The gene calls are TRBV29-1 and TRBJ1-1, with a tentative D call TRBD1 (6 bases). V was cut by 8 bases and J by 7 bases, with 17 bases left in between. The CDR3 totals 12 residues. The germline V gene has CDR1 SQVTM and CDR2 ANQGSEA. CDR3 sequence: CSWAGDMSEAFF. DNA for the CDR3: TGCAGCTGGGCAGGGGATATGAGTGAAGCTTTCTTT.

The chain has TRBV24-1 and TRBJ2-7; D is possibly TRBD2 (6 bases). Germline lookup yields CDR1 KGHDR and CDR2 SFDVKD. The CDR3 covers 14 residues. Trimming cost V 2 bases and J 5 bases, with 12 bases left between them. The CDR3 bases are TGTGCCACCAGTGATTCCCAGGGAGGCGACGAGCAGTACTTC. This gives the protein CATSDSQGGDEQYF.